Listed here are 11 T cell receptor beta chains from one sample, sequenced in a study of cytomegalovirus exposure and HLA in healthy donors. The PCR used 60 Vbeta and 13 Jbeta primers. The method was immunoSEQ multiplex PCR; TCRdb's version includes in-frame clones alone and lacks a portion of them. Of some 160,000 clones listed, 86% are singletons. The sample was PBMCs. The source of these receptors is a woman younger than 35 in good health and CMV-seronegative.

The chain recombines TRBV5-1 with TRBJ1-5, with no clear D. Per germline, CDR1 SGHRS and CDR2 YFSETQ. V was shortened by 0 bases and J by 5 bases, with 12 bases between the two germline ends. This CDR3 has 15 amino acids. The CDR3 region has the DNA TGCGCCAGCAGCTTGGGGGCCGGAACTTATCAGCCCCAGCATTTT. This codes for CASSLGAGTYQPQHF.

The chain uses TRBV28 and TRBJ1-3; D unresolved. The CDR3 spans 15 residues. Per the germline V gene, CDR1 is MDHEN and CDR2 is SYDVKM. Trimming pared 0 bases from V and 4 bases from J, leaving 10 bases between. The CDR3 bases are TGTGCCAGCAGTTTATGGGAGGGATACGGAAACACCATATATTTT. Its protein product is CASSLWEGYGNTIYF. The full variable domain, rest sourced from reference TRBV28 and TRBJ1-3, is DVKVTQSSRYLVKRTGEKVFLECVQDMDHENMFWYRQDPGLGLRLIYFSYDVKMKEKGDIPEGYSVSREKKERFSLILESASTNQTSMYLCASSLWEGYGNTIYFGEGSWLTVV.

The chain combines TRBV28 with TRBJ2-7, with 9 bases lining up with TRBD1. CDR3 length: 15 residues. In germline, CDR1 is MDHEN, CDR2 SYDVKM. The V and J ends lost 6 bases and 5 bases, in that order; junction bases with no gene match: 11. CDR3 region: CASRQGQGKIHEQYF. The CDR3 DNA sequence: TGTGCCAGCAGGCAGGGACAGGGTAAAATCCACGAGCAGTACTTC. Based on the CDR3 plus reference TRBV28 and TRBJ2-7, the full variable domain is DVKVTQSSRYLVKRTGEKVFLECVQDMDHENMFWYRQDPGLGLRLIYFSYDVKMKEKGDIPEGYSVSREKKERFSLILESASTNQTSMYLCASRQGQGKIHEQYFGPGTRLTVT.

The V gene is TRBV28, the J gene TRBJ2-7, with D perhaps matching TRBD2 (5 bases). Germline CDR1 reads MDHEN; CDR2 reads SYDVKM. CDR3 length: 15 amino acids. Trimming shortened V by 2 bases and J by 3 bases, and 14 bases separated the two germline ends. CDR3 nucleotide sequence: TGTGCCAGCAGTTTACCTACACGGAGGAACTACGAGCAGTACTTC. Protein sequence: CASSLPTRRNYEQYF.

V and J are TRBV27 and TRBJ2-4, with TRBD1 matching 7 bases. Germline-derived CDR1 and CDR2 are MNHEY and SMNVEV (reference sequence). The CDR3 is 13 amino acids. Trimming removed 6 bases from V and 6 bases from J; junction bases left unmatched: 5. This chain's CDR3 is CASSLRQGNIQYF. The CDR3 nucleotides are TGTGCCAGCAGCCTTAGACAGGGAAACATTCAGTACTTC.

V is TRBV4-2 and J is TRBJ2-1; 9 positions match TRBD2. V was clipped by 4 bases and J by 6 bases; unmatched bases: 7. The CDR3 covers 15 residues. Looked up from germline, CDR1 is LGHNA and CDR2 is YNFKEQ. The DNA for the CDR3 is TGTGCCAGCAGCCCGGTGGCGGGGGGGCGCAATGAGCAGTTCTTC. It encodes CASSPVAGGRNEQFF.

V gene TRBV6-1 combines with J gene TRBJ1-2; maybe TRBD1 (6 bases). This CDR3 has 13 amino acids. Trimming stripped 5 bases from V and 4 bases from J, with 11 bases between. The V gene's germline CDR1 is MNHNS and CDR2 SASEGT. The CDR3 region has the DNA TGTGCCAGCAGTCCGGACAGCTTCTATGGCTACACCTTC. Translating it yields CASSPDSFYGYTF.

Only a few counts were recorded for this clone. CDR3 sequence reads: CAWSLQGKLFF. In DNA, the CDR3 is TGTGCCTGGAGTCTCCAGGGAAAACTGTTTTTT. The chain links TRBV30 to TRBJ1-4; D is possibly TRBD1 (5 bases). The CDR3 extends over 11 amino acids. The germline V gene encodes CDR1 GTSNPN and CDR2 SVGIG (reference sequence). V lost 2 bases and J 10 bases, leaving 8 bases between the germline ends.

The rearrangement joins TRBV6-4 to TRBJ1-1; 12 bases line up with TRBD1. This CDR3 has 14 residues. Per germline, CDR1 MRHNA and CDR2 SNTAGT. V lost 7 bases and J lost 6; bases outside the gene matches: 6. CDR3 sequence reads: CASIRDRGQSEAFF. The CDR3 DNA sequence: TGTGCCAGCATCCGGGACAGGGGGCAATCTGAAGCTTTCTTT.

This clone was seen only a few times. The gene calls are TRBV27 and TRBJ1-5; possibly TRBD1 for D (6 bases). V was trimmed by 5 bases and J by 3 bases, leaving 17 bases between them. The germline gives CDR1 MNHEY, CDR2 SMNVEV (reference sequence). The CDR3 covers 16 residues. In nucleotides, the CDR3 is TGTGCCAGCAGTCAAAGGGGGTATTTGGCCAATCAGCCCCAGCATTTT. Protein: CASSQRGYLANQPQHF.

The J gene is TRBJ1-6, the V gene TRBV28; 7 positions agree with TRBD1. After removal of 4 bases from V and 10 bases from J, the junction contained 10 bases not matched to a gene. Germline V gene sequence: CDR1 MDHEN, CDR2 SYDVKM. CDR3 length equals 15 residues. CDR3 protein: CASSYNRGIGSPLHF. The CDR3 nucleotides read TGTGCCAGCAGTTATAACAGGGGAATCGGATCACCCCTCCACTTT.